The subject of this entry is one T cell receptor (beta chain). Its antigen is still unknown. The primer mix had 60 Vbeta and 13 Jbeta primers. The repertoire was sequenced with immunoSEQ multiplex PCR; TCRdb's copy has only in-frame clones and lacks some. The table has about 170,000 clones, around 85% seen once. The germline V and J ends were trimmed by 2 bases and 0 bases, with 9 bases remaining between them. This CDR3 comprises 15 residues. Per the germline V gene, CDR1 is SGHTS and CDR2 is YDEGEE. The source of the sample is a study of cytomegalovirus exposure and HLA in healthy donors. Findings and limits, study-wide: The study flagged some 170 TCR beta chains as cytomegalovirus-associated.

The rearrangement uses TRBV5-8 and TRBJ1-5; no clear D. This TCR was sampled from a male donor in good health and CMV-seronegative. Sequenced sample: PBMCs. The CDR3 loop is CASSFDGGSNQPQHF. As DNA, the CDR3 is TGTGCCAGCAGCTTCGACGGCGGTAGCAATCAGCCCCAGCATTTT. Looking up the rest from reference TRBV5-8 and TRBJ1-5 gives the full variable domain: EAGVTQSPTHLIKTRGQQATLRCSPISGHTSVYWYQQALGLGLQFLLWYDEGEERNRGNFPPRFSGRQFPNYSSELNVNALELEDSALYLCASSFDGGSNQPQHFGDGTRLSIL.